The source of this T cell receptor beta chain is a study of T cell repertoires in cytomegalovirus infection. TCRdb itself ran the reads through MiXCR, one entry per CDR3 protein. Of tens of thousands of distinct CDR3 sequences in the sample, over 3.5% were seen once. At least ten counts were recorded for this clonotype. CDR1 and CDR2 from the germline V gene are SGHTA and FQGNSA. The CDR3 sequence is 15 residues long. J lost 4 bases, V lost 5 bases, and 10 bases had no gene match. This TCR was sampled from a human donor in good health (CMV status not recorded). Some clones in this sample may be carry-over from other donors' samples. Material: PBMCs. The J gene is TRBJ1-2, the V gene TRBV7-2; TRBD1 matches 7 bases. The CDR3 protein is CASSVHRGQSYGYTF. The CDR3 DNA sequence: TGTGCCAGCAGCGTACACAGGGGACAGAGCTATGGCTACACCTTC.